These T cell receptor beta chains were read from a single sample in a study of response to subunit inactivated influenza vaccine. TCRdb used MiXCR to reprocess the RT-PCR reads, holding one entry per CDR3 protein. Of around 520,000 distinct CDR3 sequences listed, 25% were seen once; the top ten hold over 1.5%. The material sequenced was CD4+ T cells sorted from PBMCs, taken 5 days after vaccination. These receptors were collected from a man aged 45 to 65 who received an inactivated influenza vaccine. CDR3s include the opening cysteine and the closing phenylalanine or tryptophan. The D gene is left open where the match is weak. Rows give clone size only sometimes, using once, few, many, or a class for an expanded clone.

TRBV12-3/TRBV12-4	TRBJ2-1	.	few	CASSSGGDLVKQFF	TGTGCCAGCAGCTCCGGGGGCGACCTGGTTAAGCAGTTCTTC
TRBV7-2	TRBJ2-2	TRBD2	.	CASSLGTSAGELFF	TGTGCCAGCAGCTTAGGGACTAGTGCCGGGGAGCTGTTTTTT
TRBV7-2	TRBJ1-4	TRBD1	.	CASSKDRGRNEKLFF	TGTGCCAGCAGCAAAGACAGGGGAAGGAATGAAAAACTGTTTTTT
TRBV11-2	TRBJ2-1	.	.	CASSSPDKRTGVYNEQFF	TGTGCCAGCAGCTCTCCCGATAAACGGACTGGGGTCTACAATGAGCAGTTCTTC
TRBV7-2	TRBJ2-7	.	.	CASSLSQSYEQYF	TGTGCCAGCAGCTTAAGTCAGTCCTACGAGCAGTACTTC
TRBV24-1	TRBJ2-1	TRBD1	.	CATSLAGTERNEQFF	TGTGCCACCAGTCTCGCCGGGACAGAGCGTAATGAGCAGTTCTTC
TRBV3-1	TRBJ1-6	.	many	CASSQGFAPLHF	TGTGCCAGCAGCCAAGGCTTCGCACCCCTCCACTTT
TRBV7-8	TRBJ2-1	.	.	CASSYREGRARWQFF	TGTGCCAGCAGCTACAGGGAGGGGCGGGCCCGATGGCAGTTCTTC
TRBV12-3/TRBV12-4	TRBJ1-6	.	few	CASSLRSGADSPLHF	TGTGCCAGCAGTTTACGGTCAGGGGCCGACTCACCCCTCCACTTT
TRBV20-1	TRBJ2-7	.	few	CSAEPRPTVF	TGCAGTGCCGAACCCCGGCCCACCGTGTTC
TRBV20-1	TRBJ1-2	TRBD1	many	CSVGDREYGYTF	TGCAGTGTTGGGGACAGGGAATATGGCTACACCTTC
TRBV12-3/TRBV12-4	TRBJ1-5	.	many	CASSRGNQPQHF	TGTGCCAGCAGCCGAGGCAATCAGCCCCAGCATTTT
TRBV11-2	TRBJ2-7	TRBD2	.	CASRLAGGHYEQYF	TGTGCCAGCAGACTAGCGGGAGGCCACTACGAGCAGTACTTC
TRBV20-1	TRBJ2-7	TRBD1	many	CSASGTGGEQYF	TGCAGTGCTTCCGGGACAGGGGGCGAGCAGTACTTC
TRBV27	TRBJ2-7	.	many	CASRPLRPGLTYEQYF	TGTGCCAGCAGACCCCTCCGACCGGGACTGACATACGAGCAGTACTTC
TRBV12-3/TRBV12-4	TRBJ1-2	TRBD1	.	CASSLRQGAHGYTF	TGTGCCAGCAGTTTGAGACAGGGGGCGCATGGCTACACCTTC
TRBV5-1	TRBJ1-4	TRBD1	few	CASRPGTGNEKLFF	TGCGCCAGTCGCCCCGGGACAGGGAATGAAAAACTGTTTTTT
TRBV2	TRBJ2-2	TRBD1	.	CASSERTGSPGELFF	TGTGCCAGCAGTGAAAGGACAGGGTCGCCCGGGGAGCTGTTTTTT
TRBV6-1	TRBJ2-2	.	.	CASSEPGQFTGELFF	TGTGCCAGCAGTGAACCCGGACAGTTCACCGGGGAGCTGTTTTTT
TRBV7-9	TRBJ2-5	.	.	CASARVEGQETQYF	TGTGCCAGCGCTCGGGTCGAGGGCCAAGAGACCCAGTACTTC
TRBV7-2	TRBJ2-1	TRBD1	.	CASSLRTGLTYNEQFF	TGTGCCAGCAGCTTAAGGACAGGGTTAACCTACAATGAGCAGTTCTTC
TRBV6-5	TRBJ1-2	.	few	CASSYTSWQGNYGYTF	TGTGCCAGCAGTTACACGTCGTGGCAGGGGAACTATGGCTACACCTTC
TRBV12-3/TRBV12-4	TRBJ1-3	TRBD1	few	CASRSTGTDTIYF	TGTGCCAGCAGATCGACAGGGACGGACACCATATATTTT
TRBV28	TRBJ1-5	.	.	CASSPESRGHQPQHF	TGTGCCAGCAGTCCGGAATCGAGGGGCCATCAGCCCCAGCATTTT
TRBV20-1	TRBJ2-3	.	many	CSAFSSAGRRDTQYF	TGCAGTGCCTTTTCTAGCGCCGGTAGACGAGATACGCAGTATTTT
TRBV20-1	TRBJ2-7	TRBD2	.	CSARDVVLAGVQEQYF	TGCAGTGCTAGAGATGTCGTCCTAGCGGGAGTTCAAGAGCAGTACTTC
TRBV11-2	TRBJ2-4	TRBD2	.	CASSRPREGNIQYF	TGTGCCAGCAGCCGCCCCAGGGAGGGAAACATTCAGTACTTC
TRBV3-1	TRBJ1-2	.	few	CASSQVGFRPIYGYTF	TGTGCCAGCAGCCAAGTGGGCTTCAGACCTATCTATGGCTACACCTTC
TRBV7-8	TRBJ2-2	.	.	CASSRNSARELFF	TGTGCCAGCAGCCGAAACAGTGCCCGGGAGCTGTTTTTT
TRBV6-1	TRBJ2-2	.	.	CASSKGLAYTGELFF	TGTGCCAGCAGCAAGGGGCTAGCCTACACCGGGGAGCTGTTTTTT
TRBV18	TRBJ2-3	TRBD2	many	CASSPLAGSTDTQYF	TGTGCCAGCAGCCCCTTAGCGGGGAGCACAGATACGCAGTATTTT
TRBV2	TRBJ1-1	.	few	CASSEAFRVTEAFF	TGTGCCAGCAGTGAAGCTTTCAGGGTAACTGAAGCTTTCTTT
TRBV20-1	TRBJ1-4	.	.	CSARGGVGEKLFF	TGCAGTGCTAGAGGGGGGGTAGGGGAAAAACTGTTTTTT
TRBV6-1	TRBJ2-1	TRBD2	.	CASRPTSGGADEQFF	TGTGCTAGCAGACCAACTAGCGGGGGGGCCGATGAGCAGTTCTTC
TRBV2	TRBJ2-1	.	few	CASSELLGRYNEQFF	TGTGCCAGCAGTGAACTGCTAGGTCGCTACAATGAGCAGTTCTTC
TRBV12-3/TRBV12-4	TRBJ2-7	.	few	CASSSGLVISYEQYF	TGTGCCAGCAGTTCAGGACTCGTCATCTCCTACGAGCAGTACTTC
TRBV12-3/TRBV12-4	TRBJ2-7	TRBD1	few	CASRETGAFSYEQYF	TGTGCCAGCAGAGAGACAGGGGCTTTCTCCTACGAGCAGTACTTC
TRBV20-1	TRBJ2-2	TRBD2	many	CSARNSGGTGELFF	TGCAGTGCTAGAAATAGCGGGGGCACCGGGGAGCTGTTTTTT
TRBV5-1	TRBJ2-1	TRBD1	few	CASNLNGQDYNEQFF	TGCGCCAGCAACTTAAATGGACAGGATTACAATGAGCAGTTCTTC
TRBV3-1	TRBJ1-1	.	.	CASSQDYGGTEAFF	TGTGCCAGCAGCCAAGATTACGGTGGCACTGAAGCTTTCTTT
TRBV7-2	TRBJ2-3	TRBD2	.	CASSPYTSGSTNTQYF	TGTGCCAGCAGCCCTTACACTAGCGGGAGTACGAATACGCAGTATTTT
TRBV7-2	TRBJ2-5	.	.	CASSYGGVSGKTQYF	TGTGCCAGCAGCTATGGGGGAGTTTCAGGAAAGACCCAGTACTTC
TRBV29-1	TRBJ1-2	.	.	CSDGGDNYGYTF	TGCAGCGACGGGGGAGATAACTATGGCTACACCTTC
TRBV5-1	TRBJ2-3	.	.	CASSLKDGVTDTQYF	TGCGCCAGCAGCTTAAAGGACGGAGTAACAGATACGCAGTATTTT
TRBV3-1	TRBJ2-2	.	.	CATSQGPGQQNTGELFF	TGTGCCACCAGCCAAGGCCCGGGACAACAGAACACCGGGGAGCTGTTTTTT
TRBV9	TRBJ2-2	.	few	CASSVAGHDTGELFF	TGTGCCAGCAGCGTAGCAGGGCACGACACCGGGGAGCTGTTTTTT
TRBV5-1	TRBJ2-7	.	.	CASSLEGGYEQYF	TGCGCCAGCAGCTTGGAAGGGGGCTACGAGCAGTACTTC
TRBV6-5	TRBJ2-1	.	.	CASSYSAMSSYNEQFF	TGTGCCAGCAGTTACTCCGCCATGAGCTCCTACAATGAGCAGTTCTTC
TRBV10-3	TRBJ2-1	TRBD2	.	CAIGAGATDNEQFF	TGTGCCATCGGAGCGGGGGCTACCGACAATGAGCAGTTCTTC
TRBV4-2	TRBJ1-5	.	.	CASSQESKAGLYQPQHF	TGTGCCAGCAGCCAAGAATCTAAGGCAGGGTTGTACCAGCCCCAGCATTTT
TRBV5-1	TRBJ2-6	.	few	CASSLSSRSSGANVLTF	TGCGCCAGCAGCTTGAGCTCCCGTAGCTCTGGGGCCAACGTCCTGACTTTC
TRBV6-1	TRBJ1-2	TRBD1	many	CASNTGTGNYGYTF	TGTGCCAGCAACACCGGGACAGGGAACTATGGCTACACCTTC
TRBV9	TRBJ1-2	.	.	CASSVDWTTYGYTF	TGTGCCAGCAGCGTAGATTGGACAACCTATGGCTACACCTTC
TRBV7-9	TRBJ2-5	.	few	CASSFRGNRETQYF	TGTGCCAGCAGCTTTCGGGGTAATCGAGAGACCCAGTACTTC
TRBV14	TRBJ2-6	.	.	CASSQVGVANVLTF	TGTGCCAGCAGCCAAGTGGGGGTCGCCAACGTCCTGACTTTC
TRBV30	TRBJ2-7	.	.	CAWSVRTDLSQYF	TGTGCCTGGAGTGTACGTACCGACCTTTCGCAGTACTTC
TRBV30	TRBJ2-2	.	.	CAWTRTAVSTGELFF	TGTGCCTGGACGAGGACAGCAGTTTCCACCGGGGAGCTGTTTTTT
TRBV29-1	TRBJ2-1	.	.	CSVDRAQGNEQFF	TGCAGCGTTGACAGGGCTCAGGGCAATGAGCAGTTCTTC
TRBV5-5	TRBJ2-5	.	.	CASSRSSLYQETQYF	TGTGCCAGCAGCCGTAGTTCCCTATACCAAGAGACCCAGTACTTC